This TCR beta chain was sequenced for a study of pediatric ulcerative colitis. Overall study results and limits: Blood-rectal clonal overlap within each person was significantly higher in ulcerative colitis patients than controls. A couple of rectal clonotypes were found only in ulcerative colitis patients, all of them.

The assay was immunoSEQ multiplex PCR, and TCRdb's table has in-frame clones only and misses some. This sample carries about 36,000 clones, around 78% of them seen once, and the ten largest clones take more than 20%. J lost 4 bases, V lost 1 base, and 9 bases had no gene match. This CDR3 region has 17 residues. Germline assignment: CDR1 SGHTA and CDR2 FQGNSA. For this clone: Its matching antigen is unknown.

Before the diagnostic colonoscopy, ulcerative colitis patients were free of immunosuppressive medication. Blood was drawn at the time of colonoscopy. This clonotype was obtained from a girl under 18 with moderate ulcerative colitis. Sequencing input: blood. V is TRBV7-2 and J is TRBJ2-1; TRBD2 matches at 8 bases. CDR3 sequence: CASSLGLAGGGYNEQFF. The CDR3 DNA reads TGTGCCAGCAGCTTAGGCCTAGCGGGTGGCGGATACAATGAGCAGTTCTTC. Drawing the rest from reference TRBV7-2 and TRBJ2-1, the complete variable domain is GAGVSQSPSNKVTEKGKDVELRCDPISGHTALYWYRQSLGQGLEFLIYFQGNSAPDKSGLPSDRFSAERTGGSVSTLTIQRTQQEDSAVYLCASSLGLAGGGYNEQFFGPGTRLTVL.